Included here is one T cell receptor (beta chain) sequence, with context. This clone was detected a few times. Its antigen remains undetermined. No base quality information exists; no much larger clone differs at one position. The library relied on the immunoSEQ multiplex PCR assay. For the multiplex PCR, a mixture combining 60 forward primers for TCR Vbeta segments and 13 reverse primers for TCR Jbeta segments was used. Amplification of the CDR3 region of rearranged TCR beta genes was performed with a multiplex PCR assay on genomic DNA. Amplified TCR beta libraries were sequenced as 87-base-pair reads on the Illumina HiSeq System. In the source study's methods: A later analysis counted approximately 76 million unique TCR beta chains across the 640 or so repertoires, and about 10 million of these chains were shared by at least two donors. Raw reads were error-corrected and collapsed into unique sequences with a nearest-neighbor algorithm that merged closely related sequences to remove PCR and sequencing errors. To assign V, D and J gene segments, CDR3 sequences were aligned to IMGT reference sequences. Each retained sequence needed at least a six-nucleotide match to both a V gene segment and a J gene segment. Rearrangements were called productive when the CDR3 lacked stop codons and stayed in frame with V and J; all others were non-productive. Following IMGT convention, CDR3 was defined as the stretch from the second conserved V-encoded cysteine to the conserved J-encoded phenylalanine. Sequences without an unambiguous match to a single V gene segment were excluded from the earlier analysis of approximately 560 of the donors. In an earlier analysis of more than 500 of the donors, a V segment was called functional when productive rearrangements were above 56.7%, and segregating when the standard deviation between donors exceeded 5%. A statistical classification framework was built for diagnosing cytomegalovirus status from the catalog of TCR beta chain sequences. A later analysis assigned V and J genes by comparing TCR nucleotide sequences with IMGT/GENE-DB human TR gene sequences. The TCRdist pipeline was used in a later analysis to assign CDR3 sequences and most-parsimonious VDJ recombination scenarios. In a later analysis, each TCR beta chain was defined by its CDR3 amino acid sequence together with its V-gene family, and reads without a unique V-gene family were excluded. In a later analysis, approximately 640 highly shared, low-generation-probability nucleotide sequences were removed to address suspected cross-contamination and a sequencing artifact. In a later analysis, a clonal expansion index for each public chain was calculated from normalized within-repertoire ranks of inferred template counts. Generation probabilities in a later analysis came from a VDJ recombination model fitted to out-of-frame rearrangements, and those results were checked against IGoR. Hypergeometric tests were used in a later analysis to score TCR-TCR, TCR-HLA and TCR-CMV co-occurrence, with a repertoire-size bias correction applied to the TCR pairs. In a later analysis, false discovery rates were estimated by permuting HLA or CMV assignments 20 times. A later analysis grouped co-occurring TCRs with DBSCAN, adding TCRdist sequence similarity when clustering within HLA-allele-positive subsets. Repertoires with fewer than 30,000 or more than 120,000 public chains, plus five repertoires with anomalous nucleotide sharing, were excluded from co-occurrence clustering. The source is immuneACCESS, and TCRdb retained only in-frame sequences with V and J called. Part of the clones is not carried over; for the studies checked, unresolved V genes explain less than half of this, and the remainder is unexplained. From that table come the V and J calls and clone size; the DNA was used to work out D and trimming. The sample contains 150,000 to 200,000 clones, about 81% of them found a single time. The ten top clones hold about 2% of the sample.

In total, over 600 healthy bone marrow donors made up the cohort. All cohort members were sampled while nominally healthy, although unrecorded immune exposures were likely present. The donor was CMV seronegative and belonged to the group of several hundred seronegative cohort members. Each donor provided a peripheral blood sample, and peripheral blood mononuclear cells were used for TCR beta sequencing. The Qiagen DNeasy Blood Extraction Kit was used to extract genomic DNA from the blood cell samples. The CDR3 goes from the cysteine to the phenylalanine over 14 residues. The kept DNA is CDR3 alone, 42 bases in frame from the first base. Germline trimming amounts to 4 bases on V and 5 bases on J, with 5 as the count of junction bases outside the gene matches. Via the germline V gene, CDR1 is SGHRS and CDR2 YFSETQ. The sample belongs to a study of cytomegalovirus exposure and HLA in healthy donors (dated by TCRdb to about 2017). Regarding the study in general: In an earlier analysis of some 610 of the donors, approximately 300 Gb of sequence data and 100 million or so unique TCR beta sequences from 180 million or so T cells were reported. A later genetic analysis took genome-wide SNP genotypes for about 65% of the 666 donors and used that subset as a discovery cohort. Because of strong linkage in the cohort, roughly five DR-DQ haplotypes were treated as single units for association and clustering. Typing coverage differed by locus: A, B, C, DRB1 and DQB1 were typed in roughly 629-630 donors, DQA1 in about 500, DPA1 in approximately 610, and DPB1 in just under 490. In a later analysis, previously published TCR beta repertoires from several hundred donors were re-analyzed and high-resolution HLA genotyping was added so that TCR occurrence patterns could be studied. Using immunosequencing, the study profiled T cell repertoires from fewer than 700 subjects and related those repertoires to cytomegalovirus serostatus. All discovery cohort repertoires had been generated using a single sequencing platform. An earlier analysis of a few hundred of the donors applied high-throughput TCR beta sequencing to assess whether each TCR beta V gene segment acted as functional or pseudogenic. HLA typing covered class I and class II loci at four-digit resolution. To predict cytomegalovirus infection status, the study brought together high-throughput TCR immunosequencing, statistical association of individual TCRs with disease status, and machine learning. The later analysis used no new phenotypic data to find candidate immune exposures, relying instead on TCR beta sequences and their occurrence across donors. The study aimed to test whether signatures of past pathogen exposure could be identified by cataloging public T cell receptors. The genetic ancestry cluster associated with self-reported Caucasian donors included around 76% of the roughly 400 genotyped donors. An early release covering roughly 640 HLA-typed donors comprised approximately 290 gigabases of sequencing data and around 86 million unique TCR sequences. Among 300 to 500 genotyped donors of the cohort, an average of approximately 220,000 unique TCR beta nucleotide sequences was sequenced per donor, of which about 19% were non-productive. Donor age, sex, ethnicity and CMV serostatus were compiled alongside the repertoire data. A separate validation cohort of roughly 120 different subjects was used in addition to the 666-subject first cohort. What the research found in general, with its limitations: Correlated functional status among segregating V segments might be attributable to linkage disequilibrium, but an unknown experimental factor could not be ruled out. In a later genetic analysis, fewer N-insertions in productive TCRs were reported among donors in an Asian-associated ancestry cluster than the approximately 710-donor mean. Sequencing depth was assumed to be roughly uniform across donors in the presence/absence analyses, though that assumption may not hold. Some IMGT-functional V segments, including TRBV6-2 and TRBV6-3, could not be distinguished by the 87-base-pair reads and were therefore excluded. Assigning TCR associations to individual alleles was difficult when HLA alleles, especially DR and DQ, strongly co-occurred. Compared with equally common non-associated chains, HLA-associated TCR beta chains in a later analysis were more clonally expanded and had lower generation probabilities. A further reported finding was that TCR beta sequences accurately predicted the HLA-A and HLA-B alleles for most subjects in the first cohort. In a later analysis, the rate of TCR association differed among HLA loci, with DRB1 alleles having the most associated TCRs and HLA-C alleles having the fewest. In a later analysis, around 17,000 TCR beta sequences were associated with specific HLA alleles at a false discovery rate of 0.05. An earlier analysis of approximately 500 of the donors showed that most TCR beta V segments appeared in productive rearrangements either about 87% or about 30% of the time, which broadly matched IMGT annotations. For the cohort, immune exposure information was limited to CMV serostatus. Because counts were too low, roughly 17 rarely observed V segments, including chromosome 9 orphons, were left out of the earlier analysis of 500 to 650 of the donors. Most CMV-associated TCR beta chains appeared to be HLA-restricted in a later analysis, and the HLA associations seemed to be driven largely by CMV exposure. A few of the identified cytomegalovirus-associated TCR beta chains were confirmed in vitro to be specific for cytomegalovirus antigens. In both the original and validation cohorts, the classifier was reported to diagnose cytomegalovirus status with high specificity and sensitivity. In a later analysis, several top co-occurrence clusters were reported to appear linked to parvovirus B19, influenza, CMV and Epstein-Barr virus. The authors suggested that the approach could potentially be extended to other disease states and immunological phenotypes. The cohort was sequenced for TCR beta chains only, and without alpha or paired-chain data the features that could be detected were limited. HLA typing was unavailable for some donors at each locus, so association tests used only the typed subset. A cluster of highly shared sequence variants was judged likely to represent a technical artifact of the sequencing pipeline. An association between a missense DCLRE1C variant and V-gene and J-gene trimming of TCR beta chains was found in a later genetic analysis and replicated in an independent cohort. In the study, 150 to 200 TCR beta chains were listed as associated with cytomegalovirus. While some public TCRs were present in many individuals, most TCR sequences turned up only very rarely across donors.

This receptor was identified in a woman aged 25 to 45 in good health and CMV-seronegative. Sequences were obtained from PBMCs. Rearrangement joined TRBV5-1 to TRBJ2-5, with 10 junctional bases fitting TRBD1. The nucleotide sequence reads TGCGCCAGCAGCACGGGACAGGGGAGGGAGACCCAGTACTTC. Translated, this is CASSTGQGRETQYF. Full variable domain (CDR3 extended with the reference TRBV5-1 and TRBJ2-5 proteins): KAGVTQTPRYLIKTRGQQVTLSCSPISGHRSVSWYQQTPGQGLQFLFEYFSETQRNKGNFPGRFSGRQFSNSRSEMNVSTLELGDSALYLCASSTGQGRETQYFGPGTRLLVL.